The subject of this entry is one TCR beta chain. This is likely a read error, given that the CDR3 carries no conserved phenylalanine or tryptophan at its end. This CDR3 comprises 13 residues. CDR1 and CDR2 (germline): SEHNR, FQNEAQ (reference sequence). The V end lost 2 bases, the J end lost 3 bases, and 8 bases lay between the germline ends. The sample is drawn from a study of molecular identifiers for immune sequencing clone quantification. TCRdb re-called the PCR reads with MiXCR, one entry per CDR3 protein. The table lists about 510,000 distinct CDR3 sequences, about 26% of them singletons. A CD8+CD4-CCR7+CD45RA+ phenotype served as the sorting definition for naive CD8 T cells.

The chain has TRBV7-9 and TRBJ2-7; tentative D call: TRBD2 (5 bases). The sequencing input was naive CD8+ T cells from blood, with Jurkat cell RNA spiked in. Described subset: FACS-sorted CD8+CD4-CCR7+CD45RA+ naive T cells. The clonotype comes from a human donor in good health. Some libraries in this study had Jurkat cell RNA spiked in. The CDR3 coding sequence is TGTGCCAGCAGCTTATCGGGGAGCTACGAGCAGTACCTC. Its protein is CASSLSGSYEQYL.